This T cell receptor (beta chain) stems from a study of blood T cell repertoires in COVID-19. About the study: The United States, Italy and Spain supplied acute and convalescent COVID-19 samples.

Patients at the Seattle site were enrolled during active infection and followed longitudinally. V was clipped by 1 base and J by 6 bases, with 14 bases between them. The CDR3 loop spans 15 amino acids. From germline, CDR1 is SGHTA and CDR2 FQGNSA. The assay was immunoSEQ multiplex PCR, and TCRdb's table has in-frame clones only and misses some. In the table there are roughly 440,000 clones, 70% to 90% of which are singletons. Sequencing used peripheral blood. The sequence came from a woman between 50 and 59 years old with COVID-19, enrolled during active disease. The chain employs TRBV7-2 and TRBJ2-3, with D perhaps matching TRBD2 (6 bases). CDR3: CASSLDYGGRDTQYF. In nucleotides, the CDR3 is TGTGCCAGCAGCTTAGATTACGGGGGAAGGGATACGCAGTATTTT.